Listed below are T cell receptor beta chains from one sample, sequenced in a study of OX40 agonist ivuxolimab in advanced cancers. This table comes from immunoSEQ multiplex PCR, and its TCRdb copy is limited to in-frame clones, with some not included. The data contain about 21,000 clones, around four fifths of them singletons. The specimen comprised CD4+ or CD8+ T cells sorted from blood, sampled in a trial of the OX40 agonist ivuxolimab. The receptor source for this set is an adult with an advanced solid tumor such as melanoma, head and neck, liver or kidney cancer. Each CDR3 is given with its conserved first and last residue. A D gene is named only where the DNA matches it firmly. Clone sizes are given selectively: once, few, many, or a class where the clone is expanded.

>TRBJ2-1|NA|TRBV4-3|NA
CASSQGVLTRLNEQFF
TGCGCCAGCAGCCAAGGCGTTCTAACGCGCCTTAATGAGCAGTTCTTC
>TRBJ1-4|TRBD1|TRBV19|NA
CASSFEGAQRDRGEKLFF
TGTGCCAGTAGTTTCGAGGGCGCTCAACGGGACAGGGGCGAAAAACTGTTTTTT
>TRBJ1-5|NA|TRBV5-4|NA
CASSSGARGDQPQHF
TGTGCCAGCAGTTCCGGGGCCAGGGGCGATCAGCCCCAGCATTTT
>TRBJ1-2|NA|TRBV6-4|once
CASSGPGVGYGYTF
TGTGCCAGCAGCGGACCAGGGGTAGGCTATGGCTACACCTTC
>TRBJ2-7|TRBD1|TRBV27|NA
CASSPSTGPLPYEQYF
TGTGCCAGCAGTCCTTCGACAGGGCCCCTCCCCTACGAGCAGTACTTC
>TRBJ1-5|NA|TRBV27|NA
CASSRGGSNQPQHF
TGTGCCAGCAGCAGGGGAGGAAGCAATCAGCCCCAGCATTTT
>TRBJ2-3|NA|TRBV6-5|NA
CASSYEVSTDTQYF
TGTGCCAGCAGTTACGAAGTTAGCACAGATACGCAGTATTTT
>TRBJ1-1|NA|TRBV11-2|NA
CASSLVGSEAFF
TGTGCCAGCAGCTTAGTTGGCAGTGAAGCTTTCTTT
>TRBJ2-7|TRBD1|TRBV10-3|NA
CAISDQTGGTYEQYF
TGTGCCATCAGTGACCAGACAGGGGGGACCTACGAGCAGTACTTC
>TRBJ1-2|NA|TRBV29-1|NA
CSVEVSGHGYTF
TGCAGCGTTGAAGTTTCCGGGCATGGCTACACCTTC
>TRBJ1-4|TRBD1|TRBV7-9|medium-sized
CASSPMDRGILFF
TGTGCCAGCAGCCCCATGGACAGGGGTATACTGTTTTTT
>TRBJ1-5|TRBD1|TRBV2|NA
CASSWTGYSNQPQHF
TGTGCCAGCAGCTGGACAGGGTATAGCAATCAGCCCCAGCATTTT
>TRBJ2-7|NA|TRBV20-1|NA
CSAERGYEQYF
TGCAGTGCGGAGAGGGGCTACGAGCAGTACTTC
>TRBJ2-2|TRBD2|TRBV4-1|medium-sized
CASSQHSGVNTGELFF
TGCGCCAGCAGCCAACATAGCGGGGTGAACACCGGGGAGCTGTTTTTT
>TRBJ1-1|NA|TRBV1|NA
CTSSRSGTEAFF
TGCACCAGCAGCCGTTCCGGCACTGAAGCTTTCTTT
>TRBJ2-6|NA|TRBV7-9|NA
CASSLVLVTGANVLTF
TGTGCCAGCAGCTTAGTGCTGGTCACTGGGGCCAACGTCCTGACTTTC
>TRBJ2-2|TRBD2|TRBV7-9|NA
CASSIKGLAITGELFF
TGTGCCAGCAGCATTAAGGGACTAGCGATCACCGGGGAGCTGTTTTTT
>TRBJ2-3|TRBD2|TRBV4-3|NA
CASSQGLAGASTDTQYF
TGCGCCAGCAGCCAGGGACTAGCGGGGGCTAGCACAGATACGCAGTATTTT
>TRBJ2-7|NA|TRBV5-1|NA
CASSLGGREQYF
TGCGCCAGCAGCTTGGGGGGCCGCGAGCAGTACTTC
>TRBJ1-2|NA|TRBV27|NA
CASRTYYGYTF
TGTGCCAGCAGAACTTACTATGGCTACACCTTC
>TRBJ1-3|TRBD1|TRBV19|NA
CASSPARGFSGNTIYF
TGTGCCAGTAGTCCCGCCAGGGGGTTCTCTGGAAACACCATATATTTT
>TRBJ1-1|NA|TRBV11-2|NA
CASSLAAPMGEAIF
TGTGCCAGCAGCTTAGCAGCCCCGATGGGAGAGGCCATCTTT
>TRBJ2-7|NA|TRBV7-9|NA
CASSFGDGGPFRSYEQYF
TGTGCCAGCAGCTTCGGCGACGGGGGGCCGTTTCGAAGCTACGAGCAGTACTTC
>TRBJ2-1|TRBD2|TRBV6-5|NA
CASSYVGGAFEQFF
TGTGCCAGCAGTTACGTCGGGGGGGCGTTTGAGCAGTTCTTC
>TRBJ1-1|NA|TRBV4-3|NA
CASSQDPTDGNTEAFF
TGCGCCAGCAGCCAGGATCCGACCGATGGGAACACTGAAGCTTTCTTT
>TRBJ1-5|NA|TRBV7-2|NA
CASSPIPGTAVFSNQPQHF
TGTGCCAGCAGCCCTATACCCGGGACGGCGGTGTTTAGCAATCAGCCCCAGCATTTT
>TRBJ1-2|NA|TRBV4-1|NA
CASSQDVRGNYGYTF
TGCGCCAGCAGCCAAGATGTTCGGGGGAACTATGGCTACACCTTC
>TRBJ2-1|NA|TRBV5-1|NA
CASSRDSYDEQFF
TGCGCCAGCAGCAGAGACTCCTACGATGAGCAGTTCTTC
>TRBJ1-2|TRBD1|TRBV6-5|NA
CASSRDRAYYGYTF
TGTGCCAGCAGTCGAGACAGGGCCTACTATGGCTACACCTTC
>TRBJ2-1|NA|TRBV4-1|NA
CASSQAPLPSSYNEQFF
TGCGCCAGCAGCCAGGCCCCCCTACCGAGCTCCTACAATGAGCAGTTCTTC
>TRBJ1-1|TRBD1|TRBV19|few
CASSIGQGEAEAFF
TGTGCCAGTAGTATTGGGCAGGGGGAGGCTGAAGCTTTCTTT
>TRBJ2-3|TRBD1|TRBV9|once
CASSHTGAPTDTQYF
TGTGCCAGCAGCCATACAGGGGCCCCTACAGATACGCAGTATTTT
>TRBJ1-1|NA|TRBV11-2|NA
CASSLGQNTEAFF
TGTGCCAGCAGCTTAGGGCAAAACACTGAAGCTTTCTTT
>TRBJ1-2|NA|TRBV15|NA
CATSRDNGNGYTF
TGTGCCACCAGCAGAGACAACGGTAATGGCTACACCTTC
>TRBJ2-7|TRBD1|TRBV19|NA
CASSLRGRPDEQYF
TGTGCCAGTAGCCTCAGGGGGCGACCGGACGAGCAGTACTTC
>TRBJ2-3|NA|TRBV6-5|once
CASRRRGRVDTQYF
TGTGCCAGTAGGAGAAGGGGCCGGGTGGATACGCAGTATTTT
>TRBJ2-5|TRBD2|TRBV10-2|NA
CASSDLGLAVETQYF
TGCGCCAGCAGTGACCTTGGACTAGCGGTGGAGACCCAGTACTTC
>TRBJ1-2|NA|TRBV4-3|NA
CASSPRTGTNYGYTF
TGCGCCAGCAGCCCGAGAACCGGGACCAACTATGGCTACACCTTC
>TRBJ2-7|TRBD2|TRBV27|NA
CASSQTSANRYEQYF
TGTGCCAGCAGTCAAACTAGCGCTAACCGGTACGAGCAGTACTTC
>TRBJ1-6|TRBD1|TRBV9|NA
CASSATDRGGNSPLHF
TGTGCCAGCAGCGCCACCGACAGGGGAGGGAATTCACCCCTCCACTTT
>TRBJ1-1|NA|TRBV6-5|NA
CASNLQGRHTEAFF
TGTGCCAGCAACTTACAGGGTCGGCACACTGAAGCTTTCTTT
>TRBJ1-2|NA|TRBV5-1|NA
CASSLASSYGYTF
TGCGCCAGCAGCTTGGCTAGCAGCTATGGCTACACCTTC